This T cell receptor beta chain comes out of a study of blood T cell repertoires in COVID-19. J gave up 2 bases and V 5 bases, and 0 bases lay outside the gene matches. CDR1 and CDR2 (germline): MNHEY, SVGEGT. There are 14 residues in the CDR3. Clones were sequenced by immunoSEQ multiplex PCR, and TCRdb holds only the in-frame ones, with some missing. Among about 160,000 clones listed, around nine tenths were seen once. This TCR was sampled from a man in his forties or fifties with acute or convalescent COVID-19. This chain connects TRBV6-2 or TRBV6-3 to TRBJ2-1, with 10 nucleotides matching TRBD2. Sequenced: peripheral blood. Here the CDR3 DNA reads TGTGCCAGCAGTCTAGCGGGGGCCTACAATGAGCAGTTCTTC. Encoded protein: CASSLAGAYNEQFF.